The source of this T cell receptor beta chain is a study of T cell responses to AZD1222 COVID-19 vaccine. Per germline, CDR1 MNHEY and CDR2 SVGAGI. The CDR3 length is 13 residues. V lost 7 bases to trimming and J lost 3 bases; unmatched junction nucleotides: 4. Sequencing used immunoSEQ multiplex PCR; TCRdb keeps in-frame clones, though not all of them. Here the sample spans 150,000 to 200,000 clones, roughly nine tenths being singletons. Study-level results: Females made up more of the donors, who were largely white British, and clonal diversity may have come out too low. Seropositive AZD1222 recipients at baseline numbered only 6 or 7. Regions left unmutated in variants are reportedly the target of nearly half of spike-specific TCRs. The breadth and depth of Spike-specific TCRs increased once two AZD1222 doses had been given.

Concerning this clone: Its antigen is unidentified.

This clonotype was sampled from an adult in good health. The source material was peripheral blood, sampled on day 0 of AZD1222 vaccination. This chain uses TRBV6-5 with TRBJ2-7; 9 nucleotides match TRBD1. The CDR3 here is CASMLTGGYEQYF. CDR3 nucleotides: TGTGCCAGCATGTTGACAGGGGGCTACGAGCAGTACTTC.